This T cell receptor (beta chain) was captured by sequencing in a study of T cell responses to AZD1222 COVID-19 vaccine. Findings and limits, study-wide: Rises in breadth and depth of Spike-specific TCRs came after two AZD1222 doses.

The CDR3 sequence is 14 residues long. V shed 5 bases, J shed 7 bases, and the junction held 5 bases outside the gene matches. CDR1 and CDR2 from the germline V gene are MNHEY and SMNVEV (reference sequence). Clones were read by immunoSEQ multiplex PCR, and TCRdb kept only the in-frame ones, dropping some. The sample has 150,000 or so clones, roughly 90% seen once; the top ten hold 5.5%. On this clone itself: What it binds is not known.

The chain uses TRBV27 and TRBJ1-2; 12 bases are shared with TRBD1. The sequence came from an adult in good health. Sequenced here: peripheral blood, sampled on day 0 of AZD1222 vaccination. The CDR3 coding sequence is TGTGCCAGCAGTCCGGGACAGGGGGCCGGTGGCTACACCTTC. Its translation is CASSPGQGAGGYTF.